The 19 T cell receptor beta chains reported below all come from one sample, sequenced in a study of Ad26.COV2.S vaccination and SARS-CoV-2 variants (dated by TCRdb to 2020 to 2023). Library creation used the immunoSEQ multiplex PCR assay. Sourced from immuneACCESS, this table was stored by TCRdb with only in-frame sequences that have V and J called. A share of the clones is absent; for the studies checked, an unresolved V gene accounts for under half, and the remainder has no known explanation. This sample has about 500,000 clones in its table, and about 88% of those were observed once. The ten largest clones represent 1.7% of the sample. The treatment or condition label corresponds to: about 20 received Ad26.COV2.S at low or high dose, single or two shots; five or six received placebo; per-sample allocation not given. For vaccine and placebo recipients, the sequenced repertoires came from samples collected on day 63 after the first injection.

This material consisted of peripheral blood, taken in a trial of Ad26.COV2.S vaccine versus placebo. Receptors originate from a person aged 18-65 years who received the Ad26.COV2.S COVID-19 vaccine or a placebo.

This clone was observed at least ten times. The junction differs from germline at one of its ends, possibly a read error. V gene TRBV3-1 (or the pseudogene TRBV3-2) combines with J gene TRBJ1-5; 8 nucleotides agree with TRBD1. This CDR3 has 15 amino acids. The germline gives CDR1 LGHDT, CDR2 YNNKEL (reference sequence). The CDR3 nucleotides are TGTGCCAGCAGTCCCGGACAGGGTAGTAATCTGCCCCAGCATTTT. As protein: CASSPGQGSNLPQHF.

V gene TRBV6-6 combines with J gene TRBJ1-5; 9 bases map to TRBD1. There are 14 residues in the CDR3. The trim removed 5 bases at V and 5 bases at J, leaving 4 bases unmatched. Looked up from germline, CDR1 is MNHNY and CDR2 is SVGAGI (reference sequence). The CDR3 protein is CASSPRDRDQPQHF. For the CDR3, the DNA is TGTGCCAGCAGTCCACGGGACAGGGATCAGCCCCAGCATTTT.

CDR3 residues: CASSLRLITGGHLRGAQETQYF. The CDR3 DNA follows: TGTGCCAGCAGCCTTAGACTGATCACAGGGGGGCACCTCCGCGGGGCCCAAGAGACCCAGTACTTC. This sequence joins TRBV4-2 and TRBJ2-5; 8 nucleotides match TRBD1. Per germline, CDR1 LGHNA and CDR2 YNFKEQ. This CDR3 comprises 22 residues. The V gene end was trimmed by 4 bases and the J gene end by 1 base; junction bases not matched to a gene: 26.

The chain links TRBV18 to TRBJ1-2; 9 bases agree with TRBD1. Looked up from germline, CDR1 is KGHSH and CDR2 is LQKENI. V shed 4 bases, J shed 0 bases, and the junction held 6 bases outside the gene matches. This CDR3 is built from 16 residues. The CDR3 here is CASSQDRGNPNYGYTF. In nucleotides, the CDR3 is TGTGCCAGCTCACAGGACAGGGGAAATCCTAACTATGGCTACACCTTC.

The chain employs TRBV9 and TRBJ2-2; 11 bases are shared with TRBD1. This CDR3 comprises 18 residues. The germline V gene encodes CDR1 SGDLS and CDR2 YYNGEE. Trimming at V came to 5 bases and at J to 2 bases, leaving 11 bases not matched to a gene. The CDR3 protein is CASSERGTGGLNTGELFF. CDR3 DNA: TGTGCCAGCAGTGAGCGGGGGACAGGGGGATTAAACACCGGGGAGCTGTTTTTT. Drawing the rest from reference TRBV9 and TRBJ2-2, the complete variable domain is DSGVTQTPKHLITATGQRVTLRCSPRSGDLSVYWYQQSLDQGLQFLIQYYNGEERAKGNILERFSAQQFPDLHSELNLSSLELGDSALYFCASSERGTGGLNTGELFFGEGSRLTVL.

The chain carries TRBV18 and TRBJ2-3; D is perhaps TRBD2 (6 bases). The V end was cut by 2 bases, the J end by 2 bases, with 11 bases between. The CDR3 is 15 residues long. Germline lookup yields CDR1 KGHSH and CDR2 LQKENI. The DNA of the CDR3 is TGTGCCAGCTCACCATCGGGAGCACCCACAGATACGCAGTATTTT. Translating gives CASSPSGAPTDTQYF.

The genes are TRBV2 and TRBJ2-1; TRBD1 agrees at 10 bases. The CDR3 extends over 15 amino acids. From germline, CDR1 is SNHLY and CDR2 FYNNEI. The V segment lost 6 bases and the J segment 2 bases; nucleotides outside the gene matches: 4. The CDR3 loop is CASRRTGGPYNEQFF. The DNA of the CDR3 is TGTGCCAGCAGACGGACAGGGGGGCCCTACAATGAGCAGTTCTTC.

V usage is TRBV19 and J usage is TRBJ1-5, with 10 bases lining up with TRBD1. CDR1 LNHDA and CDR2 SQIVND come from the germline V gene (reference sequence). V dropped 6 bases and J dropped 2; count of bases not matched to a gene: 10. CDR3 length equals 17 residues. The CDR3 region has the DNA TGTGCCAGTAGGGCGGACAGGGGGGTTAGAGGCAATCAGCCCCAGCATTTT. Its translation: CASRADRGVRGNQPQHF. The whole variable domain, filled in from reference TRBV19 and TRBJ1-5, reads DGGITQSPKYLFRKEGQNVTLSCEQNLNHDAMYWYRQDPGQGLRLIYYSQIVNDFQKGDIAEGYSVSREKKESFPLTVTSAQKNPTAFYLCASRADRGVRGNQPQHFGDGTRLSIL.

The chain couples TRBV11-2 to TRBJ2-7; weak D call: TRBD1 (5 bases). Germline CDR1 and CDR2: SGHAT and FQNNGV. Trimming shortened V by 3 bases and J by 3 bases, and 9 bases separated the two germline ends. There are 13 residues in the CDR3. CDR3: CASSFGAYYEQYF. In DNA, the CDR3 is TGTGCCAGCAGCTTTGGGGCGTACTACGAGCAGTACTTC. Combining the CDR3 with reference TRBV11-2 and TRBJ2-7 gives the whole variable domain EAGVAQSPRYKIIEKRQSVAFWCNPISGHATLYWYQQILGQGPKLLIQFQNNGVVDDSQLPKDRFSAERLKGVDSTLKIQPAKLEDSAVYLCASSFGAYYEQYFGPGTRLTVT.

This clone has just one count. The chain links TRBV5-1 to TRBJ1-2; 7 bases agree with TRBD1. This CDR3 contains 14 residues. Germline loops: CDR1 SGHRS, CDR2 YFSETQ. Trimming at V came to 0 bases and at J to 4 bases, leaving 3 bases not matched to a gene. This chain's CDR3 is CASSLARDSYGYTF. For the CDR3, the DNA is TGCGCCAGCAGCTTGGCCCGGGACAGCTATGGCTACACCTTC.

The chain combines TRBV4-3 with TRBJ1-1, with 7 bases lining up with TRBD1. CDR1 is LGHNA and CDR2 is YSLEER in the germline V gene. After removal of 1 base from V and 2 bases from J, the junction contained 7 bases not matched to a gene. This CDR3 is 16 amino acids long. CDR3 bases: TGCGCCAGCAGCCAAGCCGAGGACAGGATCAACACTGAAGCTTTCTTT. Protein sequence: CASSQAEDRINTEAFF.

The chain joins TRBV20-1 to TRBJ1-4; D uncertain. Per germline, CDR1 DFQATT and CDR2 SNEGSKA (reference sequence). This CDR3 region has 11 residues. Deletions cut 6 bases from V and 7 bases from J, with 9 bases between. The CDR3: CSAGRFEKLFF. The CDR3 region has the DNA TGCAGTGCCGGACGGTTTGAAAAACTGTTTTTT.

The chain combines TRBV5-1 with TRBJ1-1; 10 bases fit TRBD1. Trimming at V came to 1 base and at J to 11 bases, leaving 5 bases not matched to a gene. Germline V gene sequence: CDR1 SGHRS, CDR2 YFSETQ. This CDR3 has 13 residues. The CDR3 loop is CASSLLTGGFAFF. DNA for the CDR3: TGCGCCAGCAGCTTGCTGACAGGGGGCTTCGCTTTCTTT. Filled out from reference TRBV5-1 and TRBJ1-1, the complete variable domain reads KAGVTQTPRYLIKTRGQQVTLSCSPISGHRSVSWYQQTPGQGLQFLFEYFSETQRNKGNFPGRFSGRQFSNSRSEMNVSTLELGDSALYLCASSLLTGGFAFFGQGTRLTVV.

In its sample, this clone was seen a few times. This chain connects TRBV12-3 or TRBV12-4 to TRBJ2-7, with no clear D. The CDR3 has 10 residues. V was pared by 3 bases and J by 4 bases, with 1 base between. CDR3 sequence (DNA): TGTGCCAGCAGTTTTTACGAGCAGTACTTC. This gives the protein CASSFYEQYF.

This clone has only one observation. V usage is TRBV6-5 and J usage is TRBJ2-6; 7 positions match TRBD1. The CDR3 runs 15 residues. V gave up 2 bases and J gave up 13 bases; unmatched junction bases: 11. Germline V CDR1 and CDR2: MNHEY, SVGAGI. The chain's CDR3 is CASSYRSTGAVVLTF. The CDR3, as DNA: TGTGCCAGCAGTTACCGGTCAACAGGGGCTGTAGTCCTGACTTTC.

V is TRBV7-8 and J is TRBJ2-7; D is undetermined. Deletions cut 5 bases from V and 4 bases from J, with 9 bases between. Germline CDR1 reads SGHVS; CDR2 reads FQNEAQ. The CDR3 sequence is 12 residues long. CDR3 sequence (DNA): TGTGCCAGCAGCCCCATAAAGTACGAGCAGTACTTC. Translated, it gives CASSPIKYEQYF. The full variable domain, with the rest looked up from reference TRBV7-8 and TRBJ2-7, is GAGVSQSPRYKVAKRGQDVALRCDPISGHVSLFWYQQALGQGPEFLTYFQNEAQLDKSGLPSDRFFAERPEGSVSTLKIQRTQQEDSAVYLCASSPIKYEQYFGPGTRLTVT.

The genes are TRBV12-5 and TRBJ2-2, with TRBD1 identical over 8 bases. Germline V gene data show CDR1 as LGHNT and CDR2 as FRNRAP. The trim removed 6 bases at V and 0 bases at J, leaving 3 bases unmatched. The CDR3 sequence is 15 residues long. The CDR3 nucleotides are TGTGCTAGTGGCCCAGGGGGCGCGAACACCGGGGAGCTGTTTTTT. The encoded protein is CASGPGGANTGELFF.

The chain uses TRBV3-1 (or the pseudogene TRBV3-2) and TRBJ2-7, with D possibly being TRBD1 (6 bases). The CDR3 is 15 amino acids. Germline values: CDR1 LGHDT, CDR2 YNNKEL (reference sequence). V gave up 1 base and J gave up 1 base, with 11 bases separating them. CDR3: CASSQGDTGSYEQYF. The CDR3 DNA follows: TGTGCCAGCAGCCAAGGGGACACAGGGTCCTACGAGCAGTACTTC.

The rearrangement links TRBV11-2 to TRBJ2-1; D uncertain. Trimming cost V 2 bases and J 9 bases, with 5 bases left between them. This CDR3 contains 11 residues. Germline CDR1 is SGHAT and CDR2 is FQNNGV. Here the CDR3 DNA reads TGTGCCAGCAGCTTATGGTCTGAGCAGTTCTTC. This sequence encodes CASSLWSEQFF.